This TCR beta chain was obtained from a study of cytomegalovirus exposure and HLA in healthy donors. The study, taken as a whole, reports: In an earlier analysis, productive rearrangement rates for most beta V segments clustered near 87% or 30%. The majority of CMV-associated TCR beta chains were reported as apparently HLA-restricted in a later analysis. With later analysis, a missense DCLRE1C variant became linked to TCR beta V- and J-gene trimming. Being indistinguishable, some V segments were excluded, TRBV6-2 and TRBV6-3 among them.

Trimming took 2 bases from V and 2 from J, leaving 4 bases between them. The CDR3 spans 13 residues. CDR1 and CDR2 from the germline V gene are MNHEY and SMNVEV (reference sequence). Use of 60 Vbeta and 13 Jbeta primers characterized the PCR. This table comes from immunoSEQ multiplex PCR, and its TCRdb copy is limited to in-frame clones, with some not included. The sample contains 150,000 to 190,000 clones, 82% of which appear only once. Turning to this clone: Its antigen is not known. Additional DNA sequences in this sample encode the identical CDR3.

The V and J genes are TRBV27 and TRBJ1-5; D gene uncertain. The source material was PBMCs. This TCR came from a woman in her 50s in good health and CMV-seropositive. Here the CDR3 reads CASSLRGNQPQHF. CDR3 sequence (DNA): TGTGCCAGCAGTTTACGGGGCAATCAGCCCCAGCATTTT.